A selection of T cell receptor beta chains follows, all from one sample in a study of blood T cell repertoires in COVID-19. Repertoires were generated with immunoSEQ multiplex PCR, while TCRdb's copy carries only in-frame clones and drops some. The sample has under 200,000 clones, about 90% seen once. The sequenced sample consisted of peripheral blood. The receptors derive from a woman aged 65 to 85 with acute or convalescent COVID-19. Each CDR3 is given with its conserved first and last residue. Each record gives: J gene, V gene, clone size, D gene, CDR3 DNA, CDR3 protein. The D gene is left open where the match is weak. A row's size may be missing; if present it is once, few, many or a size class.

>TRBJ2-3|TRBV7-2|few|TRBD2
TGTGCCAGCAGCTTATCGAGCGGGGGGTCTGATACGCAGTATTTT
CASSLSSGGSDTQYF
>TRBJ1-2|TRBV7-9|NA|TRBD1
TGTGCCAGCAGCTCGAGACAGGGGACATATGGCTACACCTTC
CASSSRQGTYGYTF
>TRBJ1-5|TRBV18|few|TRBD1
TGTGCCAGCTCACGGGACAGGGATAGCAATCAGCCCCAGCATTTT
CASSRDRDSNQPQHF
>TRBJ1-4|TRBV5-1|NA|TRBD1
TGCGCCAGCAGCGCGACCGGGACAGGGGAAGAAAAACTGTTTTTT
CASSATGTGEEKLFF
>TRBJ2-2|TRBV7-6|NA|TRBD2
TGTGCCAGCAGCTTAGTAGGCCTAGCGGGGTATACCGGGGAGCTGTTTTTT
CASSLVGLAGYTGELFF
>TRBJ2-2|TRBV11-3|NA|NA
TGTGCCAGCAGCCTTAGACGTATGGGACTCAGGAACACCGGGGAGCTGTTTTTT
CASSLRRMGLRNTGELFF
>TRBJ2-1|TRBV28|NA|TRBD2
TGTGCCAGCAGTTTGGAGGGAGGGGTCCGGGCTGAGCAGTTCTTC
CASSLEGGVRAEQFF
>TRBJ2-7|TRBV5-1|once|NA
TGCGCCAGCAGCTTTCAGCCAGGGGTAGGTATCAACGAGCAGTACTTC
CASSFQPGVGINEQYF
>TRBJ1-5|TRBV18|NA|NA
TGTGCCAGCTCACCGGGAGGGGGGGGTTTGGGCAATCAGCCCCAGCATTTT
CASSPGGGGLGNQPQHF
>TRBJ2-2|TRBV5-6|NA|TRBD2
TGTGCCAGCGTCGGCGGGGGGAACACCGGGGAGCTGTTTTTT
CASVGGGNTGELFF